This T cell receptor beta chain was sequenced for a study of cytomegalovirus exposure and HLA in healthy donors. CDR1 SGHAT and CDR2 FQNNGV come from the germline V gene. Deletions cut 1 base from V and 7 bases from J, with 10 bases between. The CDR3 loop spans 13 amino acids. This clone was picked up a small number of times. In the PCR, 60 Vbeta and 13 Jbeta primers were used. Repertoires were generated with immunoSEQ multiplex PCR, while TCRdb's copy carries only in-frame clones and drops some. The profile shows around 70,000 clones, 78% of them singletons. The material sequenced was PBMCs. The J gene is TRBJ1-2, the V gene TRBV11-2, with D unclear. This clonotype originated in a woman aged 40-49 years in good health and CMV-seropositive. CDR3 nucleotide sequence: TGTGCCAGCAGCTTAGCGGGTCCGGGTGGCTACACCTTC. Translating it yields CASSLAGPGGYTF.